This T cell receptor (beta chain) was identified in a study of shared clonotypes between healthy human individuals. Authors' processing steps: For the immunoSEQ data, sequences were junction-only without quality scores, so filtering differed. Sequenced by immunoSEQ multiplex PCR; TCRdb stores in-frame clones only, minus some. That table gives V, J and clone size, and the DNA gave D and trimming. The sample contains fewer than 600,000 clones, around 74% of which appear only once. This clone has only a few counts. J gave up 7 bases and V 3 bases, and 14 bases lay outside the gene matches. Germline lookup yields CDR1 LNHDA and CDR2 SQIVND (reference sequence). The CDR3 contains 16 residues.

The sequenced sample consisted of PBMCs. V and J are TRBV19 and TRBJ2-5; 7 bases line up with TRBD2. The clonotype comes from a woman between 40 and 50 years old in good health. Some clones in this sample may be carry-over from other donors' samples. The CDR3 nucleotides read TGTGCCAGTAGTATTGAGTCTAGCGGCCGTTTCGGGACCCAGTACTTC. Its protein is CASSIESSGRFGTQYF.